This T cell receptor (beta chain) is from a study of graft-versus-host responses after intestinal transplantation. In regard to this clone: Antigen: not known.

There are 14 residues in the CDR3. V lost 6 bases to trimming and J lost 5 bases, with 16 bases between them. Germline CDR1 and CDR2: MNHEY and SVGAGI. The data were produced by immunoSEQ multiplex PCR, yet TCRdb's version contains in-frame clones alone and is incomplete. The sample includes tens of thousands of clones, around 93% seen only once; the top ten take around 0.49%. General study results and limits: Graft-donor T cell macrochimerism coincided with high graft-versus-host to host-versus-graft clonal ratios in allografts.

This sequence was found in a human donor who received an intestinal transplant. The V and J genes are TRBV6-5 and TRBJ1-2; no firm D call. Here the sequenced sample was unstimulated CD8+ T cells sorted from spleen or lymph node cells, taken before intestinal transplant. The CDR3 sequence is CASRARGALYGYTF. The DNA of the CDR3 is TGTGCCAGCAGGGCCCGAGGCGCTTTGTATGGCTACACCTTC.